A selection of T cell receptor beta chains follows, all from one sample in a study of CD8 T cells in ankylosing spondylitis. TCRdb redid the calling of the 5' RACE reads with MiXCR, one entry per CDR3 protein. This repertoire shows 250,000 to 400,000 distinct CDR3 sequences, around a tenth found once; its top ten account for about 10%. The specimen sequenced was blood, either unsorted or a sorted T cell fraction (not recorded which). The receptors were sampled from a female donor with ankylosing spondylitis or in good health (not recorded which). CDR3s include the opening cysteine and the closing phenylalanine or tryptophan. A D gene is named only where the DNA matches it firmly. A row's size may be missing; if present it is once, few, many or a size class.

v_call	d_call	clone_size	j_call	cdr3_aa	cdr3_nt
TRBV27	.	few	TRBJ2-5	CASSFRSALETQYF	TGTGCCAGCAGTTTTAGAAGCGCATTAGAGACCCAGTACTTC
TRBV6-5	TRBD1	few	TRBJ1-1	CASSYPGTVPEAFF	TGTGCCAGCAGTTACCCCGGGACAGTCCCTGAAGCTTTCTTT
TRBV5-1	.	many	TRBJ1-1	CASSPAMGNTEAFF	TGCGCCAGCAGCCCTGCCATGGGGAACACTGAAGCTTTCTTT
TRBV7-8	.	many	TRBJ1-1	CASSLSPGQGAFF	TGTGCCAGCAGCTTATCGCCGGGGCAGGGAGCTTTCTTT
TRBV6-2/TRBV6-3	.	many	TRBJ2-7	CASSYNIRDEQYF	TGTGCCAGCAGTTACAACATCAGGGACGAGCAGTACTTC
TRBV10-3	.	many	TRBJ2-1	CAISESRPGPYNEQFF	TGTGCCATCAGTGAGTCGAGGCCAGGGCCCTACAATGAGCAGTTCTTC
TRBV27	.	.	TRBJ1-4	CASSFLGTATNEKLFF	TGTGCCAGCAGTTTCTTGGGGACCGCAACTAATGAAAAACTGTTTTTT
TRBV20-1	.	many	TRBJ1-2	CSARDTGTPLGYTF	TGCAGTGCTAGAGATACGGGGACCCCCCTCGGCTACACCTTC
TRBV5-1	TRBD1	.	TRBJ2-3	CATKTGQSTDTQYF	TGCGCCACCAAGACAGGGCAGAGCACAGATACGCAGTATTTT
TRBV27	TRBD2	many	TRBJ2-7	CASSIPGLASYEQYF	TGTGCCAGCAGTATCCCGGGACTAGCGTCCTACGAGCAGTACTTC
TRBV5-1	.	many	TRBJ2-3	CASSLGRVGTDTQYF	TGCGCCAGCAGCTTGGGCAGGGTCGGGACAGATACGCAGTATTTT
TRBV29-1	TRBD2	many	TRBJ2-1	CSVPPTSGFNEQFF	TGCAGCGTTCCCCCGACTAGCGGGTTCAATGAGCAGTTCTTC
TRBV5-1	.	many	TRBJ2-7	CASSLALGPTDEQYF	TGCGCCAGCAGCTTGGCGCTAGGACCTACTGACGAGCAGTACTTC